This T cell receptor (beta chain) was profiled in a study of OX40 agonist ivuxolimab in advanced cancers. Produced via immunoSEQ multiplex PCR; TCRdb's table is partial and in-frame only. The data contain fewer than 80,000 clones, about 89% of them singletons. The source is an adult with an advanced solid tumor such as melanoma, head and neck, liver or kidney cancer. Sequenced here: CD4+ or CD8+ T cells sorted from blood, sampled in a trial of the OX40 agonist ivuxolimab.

CDR3 in DNA: TGTGCCAGCAGTGAAGGGGGCGACTATGGCTACACCTTC. Protein sequence: CASSEGGDYGYTF. The chain couples TRBV27 to TRBJ1-2; 7 bases fit TRBD1. With V trimmed by 5 bases and J by 3 bases, 3 bases remained unmatched. The CDR3 is 13 residues long. CDR1 is MNHEY and CDR2 is SMNVEV in the germline V gene (reference sequence).